These 11 T cell receptor beta chains originate from one sample sequenced in a study of blood T cell repertoires in COVID-19. Some clones are missing from TCRdb's copy, which holds only in-frame ones; the method was immunoSEQ multiplex PCR. The table shows 90,000 to 140,000 clones, with roughly 80% occurring only once. Sequences were obtained from peripheral blood. The receptors derive from a woman in her 70s with acute or convalescent COVID-19.

The chain is built from TRBV5-5 and TRBJ1-4; D is undetermined. The CDR3 spans 16 residues. The V end was cut by 0 bases, the J end by 4 bases, with 13 bases between. CDR1 is SGHKS and CDR2 is YYEKEE in the germline V gene (reference sequence). CDR3: CASSLAPAADNEKLFF. In nucleotides, the CDR3 is TGTGCCAGCAGCTTGGCGCCTGCGGCAGATAATGAAAAACTGTTTTTT.

This clone was seen a single time. The J gene is TRBJ1-6, the V gene TRBV30, with 10 positions matching TRBD1. CDR3 length: 13 amino acids. After removal of 1 base from V and 10 bases from J, the junction contained 1 base not matched to a gene. Per the germline V gene, CDR1 is GTSNPN and CDR2 is SVGIG (reference sequence). The CDR3 bases are TGTGCCTGGAGTGGGGACAGGGGATCACCCCTCCACTTT. It codes for CAWSGDRGSPLHF.

The chain couples TRBV6-4 to TRBJ1-1, with 8 positions matching TRBD1. Trimming took 4 bases from V and 14 from J; bases not matched to a gene: 12. The CDR3 extends over 13 amino acids. From germline, CDR1 is MRHNA and CDR2 SNTAGT. CDR3 in DNA: TGTGCCAGCAGTGCTTCGCCCGGGACAGGCCCGTTCTTT. Translation gives CASSASPGTGPFF.

The V and J genes are TRBV5-1 and TRBJ2-7; 8 positions match TRBD2. CDR3 length: 14 amino acids. Trimming took 3 bases from V and 3 from J; bases not matched to a gene: 5. The germline CDR1 and CDR2 sequences are SGHRS and YFSETQ. CDR3 sequence (DNA): TGCGCCAGCAGCTCGACTAGCGCCCTCTACGAGCAGTACTTC. This gives the protein CASSSTSALYEQYF.

V is TRBV4-3 and J is TRBJ1-2; 7 bases fit TRBD1. After removal of 0 bases from V and 5 bases from J, the junction contained 15 bases not matched to a gene. The germline V gene encodes CDR1 LGHNA and CDR2 YSLEER. This CDR3 has 18 residues. CDR3 in DNA: TGCGCCAGCAGCCAAGACCTGACGCGGGACAGAACTCCTTATGGCTACACCTTC. It encodes CASSQDLTRDRTPYGYTF.

The chain links TRBV5-6 to TRBJ2-5; TRBD2 is a possible D gene (5 bases). Germline CDR1 reads SGHDT; CDR2 reads YYEEEE. This CDR3 contains 14 residues. V was trimmed by 1 base and J by 2 bases, leaving 9 bases between them. The CDR3, as DNA: TGTGCCAGCAGCTTGAGGACTCTTCAAGAGACCCAGTACTTC. It is translated as CASSLRTLQETQYF.

The chain has TRBV3-1 (or the pseudogene TRBV3-2) and TRBJ2-5; D might be TRBD2 (5 bases). The germline CDR1 and CDR2 sequences are LGHDT and YNNKEL (reference sequence). The V gene lost 1 base and the J gene lost 5 bases, with 8 bases spanning the gap. This CDR3 is built from 13 residues. CDR3 sequence (DNA): TGTGCCAGCAGCCAAGTTCCGGGGGAGACCCAGTACTTC. It is translated as CASSQVPGETQYF.

V and J are TRBV14 and TRBJ1-4, with TRBD1 identical over 9 bases. The germline gives CDR1 SGHDN, CDR2 FVKESK. The CDR3 loop spans 16 amino acids. V was clipped by 4 bases and J by 9 bases; unmatched bases: 12. CDR3 protein: CASSLQAGTGTQKLFF. The CDR3 coding sequence is TGTGCCAGCAGCCTCCAGGCCGGGACAGGGACCCAAAAACTGTTTTTT.

J is TRBJ2-7 and V is TRBV4-3; 8 nucleotides agree with TRBD2. This CDR3 has 15 amino acids. Trimming removed 0 bases from V and 5 bases from J; junction bases left unmatched: 6. The germline V gene has CDR1 LGHNA and CDR2 YSLEER. The CDR3 bases are TGCGCCAGCAGCCAAGAGTTTAGCGGGGTCCACGAGCAGTACTTC. As protein: CASSQEFSGVHEQYF.

Comments on this clone: The sample contains more than one DNA sequence encoding this CDR3. The chain joins TRBV7-2 to TRBJ2-7, with D uncertain. The V and J ends lost 0 bases and 0 bases respectively, with 6 bases between them. This CDR3 is built from 14 residues. Germline V gene data show CDR1 as SGHTA and CDR2 as FQGNSA. In DNA, the CDR3 is TGTGCCAGCAGCTTAGCCGGTCCCTCCTACGAGCAGTACTTC. Translation gives CASSLAGPSYEQYF.

The V gene is TRBV6-1, the J gene TRBJ1-5, with 11 nucleotides matching TRBD1. V lost 3 bases to trimming and J lost 6 bases; unmatched junction nucleotides: 4. This CDR3 is built from 15 residues. Germline V CDR1 and CDR2: MNHNS, SASEGT. The CDR3 is CASSDGTGGSQPQHF. As DNA, the CDR3 is TGTGCCAGCAGTGACGGGACAGGGGGAAGTCAGCCCCAGCATTTT.